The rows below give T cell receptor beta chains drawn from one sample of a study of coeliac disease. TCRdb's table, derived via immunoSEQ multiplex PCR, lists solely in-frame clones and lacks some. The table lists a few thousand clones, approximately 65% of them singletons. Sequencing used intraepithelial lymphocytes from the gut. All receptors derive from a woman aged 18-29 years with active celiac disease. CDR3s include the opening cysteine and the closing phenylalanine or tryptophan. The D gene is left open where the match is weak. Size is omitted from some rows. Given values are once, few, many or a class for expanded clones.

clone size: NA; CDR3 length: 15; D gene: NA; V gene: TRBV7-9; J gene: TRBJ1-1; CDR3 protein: CASSPSLSGYTEAFF; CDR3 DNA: TGTGCCAGCAGCCCTAGTTTATCTGGGTACACTGAAGCTTTCTTT
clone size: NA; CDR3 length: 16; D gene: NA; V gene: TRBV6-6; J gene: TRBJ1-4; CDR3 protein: CASSFDPTESNEKLFF; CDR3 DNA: TGTGCCAGCAGTTTCGACCCGACAGAATCTAATGAAAAACTGTTTTTT
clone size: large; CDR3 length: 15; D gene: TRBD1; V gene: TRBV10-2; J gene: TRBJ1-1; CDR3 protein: CASSELEGARTEAFF; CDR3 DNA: TGCGCCAGCAGTGAGTTGGAGGGGGCGAGAACTGAAGCTTTCTTT
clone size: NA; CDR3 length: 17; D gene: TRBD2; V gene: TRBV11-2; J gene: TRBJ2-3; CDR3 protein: CASSLDRAGGFTDTQYF; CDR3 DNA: TGTGCCAGCAGCTTAGATCGTGCGGGGGGGTTCACAGATACGCAGTATTTT
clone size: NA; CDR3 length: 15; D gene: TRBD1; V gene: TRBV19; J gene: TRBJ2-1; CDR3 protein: CASQTDRDRGNEQFF; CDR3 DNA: TGTGCCAGTCAAACAGACCGGGACAGGGGCAATGAGCAGTTCTTC
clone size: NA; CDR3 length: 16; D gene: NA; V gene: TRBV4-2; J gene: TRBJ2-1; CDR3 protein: CASSQVYQAKANEQFF; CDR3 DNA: TGTGCCAGCAGCCAAGTATACCAGGCTAAGGCCAATGAGCAGTTCTTC
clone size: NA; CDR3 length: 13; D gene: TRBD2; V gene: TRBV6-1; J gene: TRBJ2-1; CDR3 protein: CASSERGVNEQFF; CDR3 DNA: TGTGCCAGCAGTGAGCGGGGGGTCAATGAGCAGTTCTTC
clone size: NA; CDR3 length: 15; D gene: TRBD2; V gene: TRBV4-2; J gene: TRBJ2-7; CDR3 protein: CASSLPGLAIYEQYF; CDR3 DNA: TGTGCCAGCAGCCTCCCGGGACTAGCGATCTACGAGCAGTACTTC
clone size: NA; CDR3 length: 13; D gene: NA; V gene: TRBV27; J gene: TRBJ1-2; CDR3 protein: CASSLSRNYGYTF; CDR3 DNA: TGTGCCAGCAGTTTATCTCGGAACTATGGCTACACCTTC
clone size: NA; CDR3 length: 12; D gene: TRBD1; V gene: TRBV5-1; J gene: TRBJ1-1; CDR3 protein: CASRYRDSEAFF; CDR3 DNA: TGCGCCAGCAGATACCGGGACAGTGAAGCTTTCTTT
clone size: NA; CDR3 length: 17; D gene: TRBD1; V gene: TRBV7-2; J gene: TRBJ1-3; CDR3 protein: CASSLAGQGARGNTIYF; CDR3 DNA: TGTGCCAGCAGCCTCGCGGGACAGGGGGCGCGGGGAAACACCATATATTTT
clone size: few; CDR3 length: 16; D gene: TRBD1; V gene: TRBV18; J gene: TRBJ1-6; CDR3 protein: CASSPYWTGANSPLHF; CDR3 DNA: TGTGCCAGCTCACCCTACTGGACAGGGGCAAATTCACCCCTCCACTTT
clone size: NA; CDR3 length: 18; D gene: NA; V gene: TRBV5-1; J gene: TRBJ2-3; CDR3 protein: CASSLAGSRYGGTDTQYF; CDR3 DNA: TGCGCCAGCAGCTTGGCCGGTTCTCGGTACGGAGGCACAGATACGCAGTATTTT
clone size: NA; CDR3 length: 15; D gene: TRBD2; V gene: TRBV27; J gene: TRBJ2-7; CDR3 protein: CASSHLAGVSYEQYF; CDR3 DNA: TGTGCCAGCAGCCACCTAGCGGGAGTCTCCTACGAGCAGTACTTC
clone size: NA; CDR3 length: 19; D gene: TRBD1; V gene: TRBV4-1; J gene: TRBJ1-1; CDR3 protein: CASSQYPRGTGALTRQAFF; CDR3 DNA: TGCGCCAGCAGCCAATACCCGAGGGGGACAGGGGCATTGACCCGCCAAGCTTTCTTT
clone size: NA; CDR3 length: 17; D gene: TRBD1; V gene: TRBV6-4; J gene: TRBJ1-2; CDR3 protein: CASPPRDREYSNYGYTF; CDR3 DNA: TGTGCCAGCCCTCCCCGGGACAGGGAATACTCTAACTATGGCTACACCTTC
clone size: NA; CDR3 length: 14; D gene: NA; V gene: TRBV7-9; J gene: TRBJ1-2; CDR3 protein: CASSPGGGNYGYTF; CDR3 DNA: TGTGCCAGCAGCCCGGGGGGAGGAAACTATGGCTACACCTTC
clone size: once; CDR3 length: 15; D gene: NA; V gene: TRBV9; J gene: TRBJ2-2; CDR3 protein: CASSEIRDLTGELFF; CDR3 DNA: TGTGCCAGCAGCGAGATCAGGGATCTCACCGGGGAGCTGTTTTTT
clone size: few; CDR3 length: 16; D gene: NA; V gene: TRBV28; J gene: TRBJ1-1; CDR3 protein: CASSLYARVMNTEAFF; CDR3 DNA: TGTGCCAGCAGTTTATATGCCAGGGTTATGAACACTGAAGCTTTCTTT
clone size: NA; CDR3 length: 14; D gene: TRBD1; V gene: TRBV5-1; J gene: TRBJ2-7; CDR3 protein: CASSSGQTPYEQYF; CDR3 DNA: TGCGCCAGCAGCTCGGGACAGACCCCCTACGAGCAGTACTTC
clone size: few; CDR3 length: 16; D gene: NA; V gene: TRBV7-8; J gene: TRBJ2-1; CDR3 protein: CASRGVFVASYNEQFF; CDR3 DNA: TGTGCCAGCAGGGGCGTCTTCGTGGCCTCCTACAATGAGCAGTTCTTC
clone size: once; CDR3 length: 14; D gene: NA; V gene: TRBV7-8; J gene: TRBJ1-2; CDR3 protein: CASSLVGGAHGYTF; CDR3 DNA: TGTGCCAGCAGCTTAGTTGGGGGGGCGCACGGCTACACCTTC
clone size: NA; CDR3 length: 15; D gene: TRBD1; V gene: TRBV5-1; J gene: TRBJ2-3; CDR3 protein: CASSLVPGQTDTQYF; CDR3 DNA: TGCGCCAGCAGCTTGGTCCCGGGACAGACAGATACGCAGTATTTT
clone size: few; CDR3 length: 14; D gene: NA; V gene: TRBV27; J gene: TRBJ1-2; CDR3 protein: CASSFAGVNYGYTF; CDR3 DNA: TGTGCCAGCAGTTTCGCAGGGGTCAACTATGGCTACACCTTC
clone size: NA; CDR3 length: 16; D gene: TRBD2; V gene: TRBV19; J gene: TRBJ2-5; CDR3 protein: CASTRSGTSKQETQYF; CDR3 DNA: TGTGCCAGTACCCGCTCGGGGACTAGCAAGCAAGAGACCCAGTACTTC